The 30 T cell receptor beta chains presented below share a single source sample, sequenced in a study of technical replicates of blood from a few donors. Repertoires were generated with immunoSEQ multiplex PCR, while TCRdb's copy carries only in-frame clones and drops some. The table records tens of thousands of clones, 95% of them present only once. The specimen sequenced was T cells isolated from PBMCs. These receptors were collected from a human donor in good health.

The chain links TRBV6-1 to TRBJ2-7, with a possible D match to TRBD1 (6 bases). This CDR3 contains 17 residues. The V gene's germline CDR1 is MNHNS and CDR2 SASEGT. Trimming removed 1 base at V and 0 bases at J, with 16 bases between. The DNA of the CDR3 is TGTGCCAGCAGTGAAGGGACGGGACACCTAAGCTCCTACGAGCAGTACTTC. Residues: CASSEGTGHLSSYEQYF.

The chain employs TRBV6-5 and TRBJ2-7; tentatively, D is TRBD1 (5 bases). V was shortened by 8 bases and J by 3 bases, with 11 bases between the two germline ends. The CDR3 extends over 12 amino acids. Per germline, CDR1 MNHEY and CDR2 SVGAGI. The CDR3 loop is CASFKQDYEQYF. CDR3 nucleotide sequence: TGTGCCAGCTTTAAACAGGACTACGAGCAGTACTTC.

The gene calls are TRBV4-1 and TRBJ1-1, with D perhaps matching TRBD1 (6 bases). The CDR3 is 14 amino acids. Germline values: CDR1 MGHRA, CDR2 YSYEKL. The ends were cut back, 0 bases at V and 4 bases at J, with 9 bases in the middle. In nucleotides, the CDR3 is TGCGCCAGCAGCCAAGATGGGGGGGCCACTGAAGCTTTCTTT. Protein: CASSQDGGATEAFF.

This rearrangement joins TRBV28 to TRBJ2-3; 8 bases are a match to TRBD2. Germline values: CDR1 MDHEN, CDR2 SYDVKM. V dropped 4 bases and J dropped 3; count of bases not matched to a gene: 12. The CDR3 is 17 amino acids. CDR3 region: CASSSTRAREGTDTQYF. The CDR3 DNA reads as TGTGCCAGCAGTTCCACTAGGGCCCGGGAGGGTACAGATACGCAGTATTTT.

The chain links TRBV5-5 to TRBJ1-4; D call uncertain. The CDR3 has 16 amino acids. Deletions cut 1 base from V and 0 bases from J, with 10 bases between. Germline loops: CDR1 SGHKS, CDR2 YYEKEE (reference sequence). DNA for the CDR3: TGTGCCAGCAGCTTGCTGCGATTTGCAACTAATGAAAAACTGTTTTTT. Protein: CASSLLRFATNEKLFF.

This chain uses TRBV7-9 with TRBJ2-1, with 8 bases lining up with TRBD1. The germline V gene has CDR1 SEHNR and CDR2 FQNEAQ (reference sequence). J lost 15 bases, V lost 5 bases, and 15 bases had no gene match. The CDR3 has 14 residues. CDR3 sequence: CASSLERLTGGWFF. DNA of the CDR3: TGTGCCAGCAGCCTCGAACGATTAACAGGGGGGTGGTTCTTC. The full variable domain, its missing parts supplied by reference TRBV7-9 and TRBJ2-1, is DTGVSQNPRHKITKRGQNVTFRCDPISEHNRLYWYRQTLGQGPEFLTYFQNEAQLEKSRLLSDRFSAERPKGSFSTLEIQRTEQGDSAMYLCASSLERLTGGWFFGPGTRLTVL.

V gene TRBV27 combines with J gene TRBJ1-2; 7 bases map to TRBD1. The germline V gene has CDR1 MNHEY and CDR2 SMNVEV (reference sequence). The CDR3 has 16 amino acids. Trimming at V came to 2 bases and at J to 0 bases, leaving 6 bases not matched to a gene. DNA for the CDR3: TGTGCCAGCAGTTTAGGAGGGGGCACCCCTAACTATGGCTACACCTTC. This gives the protein CASSLGGGTPNYGYTF.

V and J are TRBV2 and TRBJ1-2; D is ambiguous. This CDR3 is built from 14 residues. Trimming shortened V by 3 bases and J by 5 bases, and 13 bases separated the two germline ends. Germline V gene data show CDR1 as SNHLY and CDR2 as FYNNEI. The CDR3 DNA follows: TGTGCCAGCAGTGAGGGAGGTTCGGGGTATGGCTACACCTTC. Amino acids: CASSEGGSGYGYTF. The full variable domain, with the rest looked up from reference TRBV2 and TRBJ1-2, is EPEVTQTPSHQVTQMGQEVILRCVPISNHLYFYWYRQILGQKVEFLVSFYNNEISEKSEIFDDQFSVERPDGSNFTLKIRSTKLEDSAMYFCASSEGGSGYGYTFGSGTRLTVV.

The V call is TRBV21-1, the J call TRBJ2-7; the DNA was not compared with TRBD1, the D call given in the table. TRBV21-1 is a listed pseudogene. This CDR3 has 16 amino acids. CDR3 loop: CASSAWDRRVTYEQYF. CDR3 DNA: TGTGCCAGCAGCGCCTGGGACAGGAGGGTCACCTACGAGCAGTACTTC.

This clone was seen just once. The gene calls are TRBV5-6 and TRBJ2-2; D is uncertain. Germline V gene lookup returns CDR1 SGHDT and CDR2 YYEEEE. CDR3 length: 13 residues. Trimming removed 4 bases at V and 5 bases at J, with 9 bases between. The CDR3 DNA follows: TGTGCCAGCAGCCTGCGTAGTACCGGGGAGCTGTTTTTT. Its protein product is CASSLRSTGELFF.

This chain connects TRBV10-3 to TRBJ2-7, with D possibly being TRBD1 (6 bases). The germline V gene has CDR1 ENHRY and CDR2 SYGVKD. With 5 bases removed from V and 2 bases from J, the gap between germline ends came to 13 bases. The CDR3 is 14 residues long. The CDR3 nucleotides are TGTGCCATCAGTCCCACAGGGATCACCTACGAGCAGTACTTC. Residues: CAISPTGITYEQYF.

The chain is built from TRBV5-4 and TRBJ2-7; no reliable D call. Germline lookup yields CDR1 SGHNT and CDR2 YYREEE (reference sequence). V gave up 0 bases and J gave up 0 bases, with 10 bases separating them. The CDR3 is 15 amino acids. The CDR3 is CASSLDPVSSYEQYF. The CDR3 DNA is TGTGCCAGCAGCTTGGACCCCGTGAGCTCCTACGAGCAGTACTTC.

This clone is a singleton in its sample. The chain carries TRBV5-4 and TRBJ2-5; D remains ambiguous. The V end was cut by 2 bases, the J end by 2 bases, with 13 bases between. CDR3 length equals 15 residues. The germline gives CDR1 SGHNT, CDR2 YYREEE (reference sequence). CDR3 sequence (DNA): TGTGCCAGCAGCTTTGTTGCGGAGATGCAAGAGACCCAGTACTTC. Translating it yields CASSFVAEMQETQYF. Full variable domain (remainder filled in from reference TRBV5-4 and TRBJ2-5): ETGVTQSPTHLIKTRGQQVTLRCSSQSGHNTVSWYQQALGQGPQFIFQYYREEENGRGNFPPRFSGLQFPNYSSELNVNALELDDSALYLCASSFVAEMQETQYFGPGTRLLVL.

The V and J genes are TRBV5-1 and TRBJ2-5; 8 nucleotides align to TRBD2. The CDR3 covers 15 residues. Germline V gene data show CDR1 as SGHRS and CDR2 as YFSETQ. Trimming removed 4 bases from V and 4 bases from J; junction bases left unmatched: 9. The CDR3 region is CASSPGRGRGETQYF. The DNA of the CDR3 is TGCGCCAGCAGCCCCGGGAGGGGGAGGGGAGAGACCCAGTACTTC.

This clone has only one observation. V gene TRBV7-2 combines with J gene TRBJ2-6, with D maybe TRBD1 (6 bases). V was shortened by 9 bases and J by 0 bases, with 9 bases between the two germline ends. CDR1 and CDR2 (germline): SGHTA, FQGNSA. This CDR3 is 14 amino acids long. The CDR3 reads CASNRVSGANVLTF. The CDR3 nucleotides read TGTGCCAGTAACAGGGTCTCTGGGGCCAACGTCCTGACTTTC.

The chain has TRBV7-9 and TRBJ2-3, with D perhaps matching TRBD2 (5 bases). The CDR3 extends over 13 amino acids. Germline CDR1 SEHNR, CDR2 FQNEAQ (reference sequence). V lost 6 bases, J lost 5 bases, and 12 bases lay in between. This CDR3 is CASRRWELDTQYF. The CDR3 DNA sequence: TGTGCCAGCAGGCGATGGGAGCTAGATACGCAGTATTTT.

V gene TRBV5-1 combines with J gene TRBJ1-1; 7 bases fit TRBD1. J gave up 3 bases and V 0 bases, and 11 bases lay outside the gene matches. Germline CDR1 reads SGHRS; CDR2 reads YFSETQ. The CDR3 runs to 17 residues. CDR3: CASSLGPDRLVDTEAFF. DNA of the CDR3: TGCGCCAGCAGCTTGGGACCGGACAGGTTAGTTGACACTGAAGCTTTCTTT. The full variable domain, in which reference TRBV5-1 and TRBJ1-1 provide the parts outside the CDR3, is KAGVTQTPRYLIKTRGQQVTLSCSPISGHRSVSWYQQTPGQGLQFLFEYFSETQRNKGNFPGRFSGRQFSNSRSEMNVSTLELGDSALYLCASSLGPDRLVDTEAFFGQGTRLTVV.

V and J are TRBV19 and TRBJ1-4; no clear D gene. CDR1 and CDR2 from the germline V gene are LNHDA and SQIVND (reference sequence). V lost 3 bases and J lost 0, with 11 bases in between. This CDR3 region has 16 residues. In nucleotides, the CDR3 is TGTGCCAGTAGTATGGCGAGGTATGCAACTAATGAAAAACTGTTTTTT. This codes for CASSMARYATNEKLFF.

The V call is TRBV6-5, the J call TRBJ2-2; perhaps TRBD1 as D (6 bases). CDR3 length: 15 residues. The germline gives CDR1 MNHEY, CDR2 SVGAGI. V shed 0 bases and J shed 7 bases, with 12 bases lying between them. CDR3 in amino acids: CASSYSIWGHGELFF. Here the CDR3 DNA reads TGTGCCAGCAGTTACTCGATTTGGGGGCACGGGGAGCTGTTTTTT.

This clone has a single count. This chain links TRBV10-1 with TRBJ1-6, with D hard to call. CDR3 length: 13 residues. The ends were cut back, 2 bases at V and 9 bases at J, with 8 bases in the middle. From germline, CDR1 is WNHNN and CDR2 SYGVQD (reference sequence). CDR3 bases: TGCGCCAGCAGTGAGATCGAGGGTTCACCCCTCCACTTT. This gives the protein CASSEIEGSPLHF.

V and J are TRBV7-9 and TRBJ1-1, with 9 bases aligning to TRBD1. V lost 5 bases to trimming and J lost 8 bases; unmatched junction nucleotides: 3. The germline gives CDR1 SEHNR, CDR2 FQNEAQ (reference sequence). The CDR3 length is 12 residues. The CDR3 DNA sequence: TGTGCCAGCAGCCCGGGGACAGGGGAAGCTTTCTTT. It codes for CASSPGTGEAFF.

This clone came up once. The chain carries TRBV5-4 and TRBJ1-1, with D possibly matching TRBD1 (5 bases). Germline loops: CDR1 SGHNT, CDR2 YYREEE (reference sequence). CDR3 length equals 14 residues. V shed 0 bases and J shed 6 bases, with 12 bases lying between them. Here the CDR3 DNA reads TGTGCCAGCAGCTTGGGTGTAGGGGTAGCTGAAGCTTTCTTT. Amino acids: CASSLGVGVAEAFF.

The V and J genes are TRBV6-1 and TRBJ2-7; the D gene is possibly TRBD1 (5 bases). This CDR3 comprises 13 residues. Germline V CDR1 and CDR2: MNHNS, SASEGT. Trimming removed 3 bases from V and 4 bases from J, with 10 bases in between. The CDR3 DNA reads TGTGCCAGCAGTGACCTCGACAGATACGAGCAGTACTTC. Translating gives CASSDLDRYEQYF.

The rearrangement uses TRBV2 and TRBJ2-1; D is perhaps TRBD1 (5 bases). The V end lost 6 bases, the J end lost 0 bases, and 12 bases lay between the germline ends. The germline V gene has CDR1 SNHLY and CDR2 FYNNEI. This CDR3 spans 15 amino acids. The CDR3 DNA sequence: TGTGCCAGCAGCATGACAGTGAGCTCCTACAATGAGCAGTTCTTC. Protein sequence: CASSMTVSSYNEQFF.

This chain links TRBV19 with TRBJ2-1; the match to TRBD1 covers 12 bases. The CDR3 has 19 residues. V was pared by 2 bases and J by 8 bases, with 16 bases of the junction left unmatched. Germline V CDR1 and CDR2: LNHDA, SQIVND (reference sequence). The CDR3 is CASSIRSTGTGGLLDEQFF. CDR3 coding DNA: TGTGCCAGTAGTATAAGATCCACGGGGACAGGGGGCCTGTTGGATGAGCAGTTCTTC. The whole variable domain, remainder taken from reference TRBV19 and TRBJ2-1, is DGGITQSPKYLFRKEGQNVTLSCEQNLNHDAMYWYRQDPGQGLRLIYYSQIVNDFQKGDIAEGYSVSREKKESFPLTVTSAQKNPTAFYLCASSIRSTGTGGLLDEQFFGPGTRLTVL.

The sample holds a few counts of this clone. This rearrangement joins TRBV9 to TRBJ1-2; 8 positions agree with TRBD1. Germline V gene lookup returns CDR1 SGDLS and CDR2 YYNGEE. V shed 5 bases, J shed 6 bases, and the junction held 6 bases outside the gene matches. The CDR3 is 13 amino acids. The CDR3, as DNA: TGTGCCAGCAGTACGACAGGGGAGCATGGCTACACCTTC. As protein: CASSTTGEHGYTF. Full variable domain (missing parts from reference TRBV9 and TRBJ1-2): DSGVTQTPKHLITATGQRVTLRCSPRSGDLSVYWYQQSLDQGLQFLIQYYNGEERAKGNILERFSAQQFPDLHSELNLSSLELGDSALYFCASSTTGEHGYTFGSGTRLTVV.

The chain joins TRBV10-2 to TRBJ1-1, with a tentative D call TRBD1 (5 bases). There are 12 residues in the CDR3. Per the germline V gene, CDR1 is WSHSY and CDR2 is SAAADI. The germline V and J ends were trimmed by 5 bases and 10 bases, with 14 bases remaining between them. The CDR3 DNA reads as TGCGCCAGCAGTACCCGGGGGGTTCGAGCTTTCTTT. As protein: CASSTRGVRAFF.

This clone was seen only once. The rearrangement joins TRBV10-1 to TRBJ1-2; D not resolved. This CDR3 has 12 residues. The V gene lost 0 bases and the J gene lost 4 bases, with 3 bases spanning the gap. CDR1 and CDR2 (germline): WNHNN, SYGVQD (reference sequence). This chain's CDR3 is CASSESSYGYTF. CDR3 bases: TGCGCCAGCAGTGAGTCCTCCTATGGCTACACCTTC.

This sequence joins TRBV20-1 and TRBJ2-3, with D maybe TRBD2 (6 bases). CDR3 length: 11 amino acids. Germline CDR1 is DFQATT and CDR2 is SNEGSKA (reference sequence). The CDR3, as DNA: TGCAGCTGCGGGGTGGCAGATACGCAGTATTTT. Translating gives CSCGVADTQYF.

The chain carries TRBV7-6 and TRBJ1-5; weak D call: TRBD1 (5 bases). V shed 0 bases and J shed 5 bases, with 8 bases lying between them. Germline CDR1 is SGHVS and CDR2 is FNYEAQ. This CDR3 region has 14 residues. The CDR3 sequence: CASSLAGRDQPQHF. CDR3 nucleotide sequence: TGTGCCAGCAGCTTAGCGGGCAGGGATCAGCCCCAGCATTTT.